This T cell receptor beta chain was documented in a study of blood T cell repertoires in COVID-19. Study-level information: The United States, Italy and Spain supplied acute and convalescent COVID-19 samples. In each case, the material was cDNA or gDNA derived from T cells, B-cell-depleted T cells, or PBMCs.

In the study's own analysis: The assay estimated nucleated cells by amplifying reference gene primers. TCRdb keeps only in-frame clones here, not all; method: immunoSEQ multiplex PCR. That table is the source of V, J and clone size, and D and trimming were worked out from the DNA. The sample carries under 200,000 clones, approximately 88% recorded once. Germline V gene lookup returns CDR1 SGDLS and CDR2 YYNGEE. V gave up 0 bases and J gave up 4 bases, with 10 bases separating them. The CDR3 is 15 residues long. This clonotype originated in a man younger than 35 with active or convalescent COVID-19. Sequencing used peripheral blood. The J gene is TRBJ1-4, the V gene TRBV9; maybe TRBD1 (5 bases). CDR3 residues: CASSVGGADNEKLFF. The DNA for the CDR3 is TGTGCCAGCAGCGTAGGGGGCGCGGATAATGAAAAACTGTTTTTT.